Each of the 19 T cell receptor beta chains below was sequenced from the same sample in a study of T cell repertoires in cytomegalovirus infection. TCRdb used MiXCR to reprocess the reads, holding one entry per CDR3 protein. The repertoire includes fewer than 550,000 distinct CDR3 sequences, approximately 30% of them detected once, and approximately 15% sits in the top ten. Sample: PBMCs. These receptors originate from a human donor in good health (CMV status not recorded). Some clones in this sample may be carry-over from other donors' samples.

Ten or more counts support this clonotype. The chain employs TRBV7-9 and TRBJ2-3; D not certain. From germline, CDR1 is SEHNR and CDR2 FQNEAQ (reference sequence). Trimming left V 3 bases short and J 0 bases short, with 7 bases between. The CDR3 has 14 residues. The CDR3 protein is CASSFMLSTDTQYF. CDR3 DNA: TGTGCCAGCAGCTTTATGCTGAGCACAGATACGCAGTATTTT.

This clonotype was seen a handful of times. Here the CDR3 DNA reads TGTGCCAGCAGCTTAGCTGGGACAGGGTCTGGTCAGCCCCAGCATTTT. Protein sequence: CASSLAGTGSGQPQHF. The chain joins TRBV7-8 to TRBJ1-5; TRBD1 aligns across 9 bases. The junction had 6 bases not matched to a gene; V was cut back by 0 bases and J by 6 bases. Per germline, CDR1 SGHVS and CDR2 FQNEAQ. The CDR3 is 16 amino acids. The entire variable domain, with the rest obtained from reference TRBV7-8 and TRBJ1-5, is as follows: GAGVSQSPRYKVAKRGQDVALRCDPISGHVSLFWYQQALGQGPEFLTYFQNEAQLDKSGLPSDRFFAERPEGSVSTLKIQRTQQEDSAVYLCASSLAGTGSGQPQHFGDGTRLSIL.

V usage is TRBV6-8 and J usage is TRBJ1-5, with 9 bases lining up with TRBD1. Unmatched junction bases numbered 6, after V lost 8 bases and J lost 4 bases. Germline assignment: CDR1 MNHGY and CDR2 SAAAGT. The CDR3 extends over 14 amino acids. The CDR3 sequence is CASWETGGNQPQHF. Here the CDR3 DNA reads TGTGCCAGCTGGGAGACAGGGGGGAATCAGCCCCAGCATTTT.

This chain connects TRBV4-2 to TRBJ2-1; TRBD1 might be the D (6 bases). Germline CDR1 is LGHNA and CDR2 is YNFKEQ. CDR3 length: 13 amino acids. V was pared by 4 bases and J by 8 bases, with 12 bases between. The CDR3 sequence is CASSRVTGYEQFF. The DNA for the CDR3 is TGTGCCAGCAGCCGAGTTACAGGGTATGAGCAGTTCTTC.

This clonotype was detected many times. This chain joins TRBV7-2 and TRBJ2-5; TRBD1 is a possible D gene (5 bases). The CDR3 is made up of 16 amino acids. Trimming cost V 5 bases and J 2 bases, with 18 bases left between them. Germline assignment: CDR1 SGHTA and CDR2 FQGNSA. The CDR3 reads CASSPWGRRLQETQYF. For the CDR3, the DNA is TGTGCCAGCAGCCCGTGGGGCAGGCGATTACAAGAGACCCAGTACTTC.

Comment on this clonotype: At one of its ends the junction is not consistent with the germline gene, which may arise from a read error. This chain uses TRBV7-2 with TRBJ2-7; perhaps D is TRBD1 or TRBD2 (6 bases each). Germline V gene lookup returns CDR1 SGHTA and CDR2 FQGNSA. This CDR3 contains 15 residues. The CDR3 protein is CVSQKGGSSSYEQSF. CDR3 in DNA: TGTGTCAGCCAAAAAGGGGGGTCTTCCTCCTACGAGCAGTCATTC.

This clonotype was recorded many times. This chain uses TRBV28 with TRBJ1-1; D may be TRBD1 (6 bases). The germline gives CDR1 MDHEN, CDR2 SYDVKM. CDR3 length equals 11 residues. V lost 6 bases to trimming and J lost 8 bases, with 10 bases between them. CDR3 loop: CASRDGQEAFF. The CDR3 DNA sequence: TGTGCCAGCAGGGATGGACAGGAAGCTTTCTTT.

The J gene is TRBJ1-6, the V gene TRBV7-9; 8 nucleotides agree with TRBD1. The CDR3 loop spans 14 amino acids. V gave up 5 bases and J gave up 10 bases; unmatched junction bases: 7. CDR1 SEHNR and CDR2 FQNEAQ come from the germline V gene (reference sequence). Here the CDR3 reads CASSPPGGWSPLHF. CDR3 DNA: TGTGCCAGCAGCCCCCCAGGGGGCTGGTCACCCCTCCACTTT.

This clonotype occurred many times. The chain uses TRBV7-2 and TRBJ1-6; unclear D gene. The CDR3 is made up of 14 amino acids. CDR1 and CDR2 from the germline V gene are SGHTA and FQGNSA. Trimming stripped 1 base from V and 7 bases from J, with 8 bases between. The CDR3 DNA follows: TGTGCCAGCAGCTTAGAAGGGCAGAATTCACCCCTCCACTTT. Protein product: CASSLEGQNSPLHF.

The sample holds many counts of this clonotype. The chain joins TRBV7-9 to TRBJ2-7, with no clear D. The CDR3 covers 13 residues. Trimming left V 5 bases short and J 0 bases short, with 8 bases between. CDR1 is SEHNR, CDR2 FQNEAQ, per germline (reference sequence). The CDR3 DNA sequence: TGTGCCAGCAGCCCCCCCCCCTCCTACGAGCAGTACTTC. The encoded protein is CASSPPPSYEQYF.

The J gene is TRBJ2-7, the V gene TRBV28; TRBD2 agrees at 11 bases. V lost 5 bases, J lost 0 bases, and 6 bases stayed unmatched. The CDR3 sequence is 16 residues long. In germline, CDR1 is MDHEN, CDR2 SYDVKM. In DNA form, the CDR3 reads TGTGCCAGCAGTCTGGGGACTAGCGGCGCCTCCTACGAGCAGTACTTC. Translating gives CASSLGTSGASYEQYF. Looking up the rest from reference TRBV28 and TRBJ2-7 gives the full variable domain: DVKVTQSSRYLVKRTGEKVFLECVQDMDHENMFWYRQDPGLGLRLIYFSYDVKMKEKGDIPEGYSVSREKKERFSLILESASTNQTSMYLCASSLGTSGASYEQYFGPGTRLTVT.

V is TRBV15 and J is TRBJ1-5; TRBD1 matches at 7 bases. V lost 1 base and J lost 0; bases outside the gene matches: 6. The CDR3 is 17 amino acids. Germline values: CDR1 LNHNV, CDR2 YYDKDF (reference sequence). In nucleotides, the CDR3 is TGTGCCACCAGCAGAGTTGTGGGGACAGATAGCAATCAGCCCCAGCATTTT. This codes for CATSRVVGTDSNQPQHF.

Ten or more counts support this clonotype. CDR3 loop: CASSPEGGGKTLGANVLTF. In DNA form, the CDR3 reads TGTGCCAGCAGCCCCGAAGGAGGGGGTAAGACTCTGGGGGCCAACGTCCTGACTTTC. V is TRBV7-4 and J is TRBJ2-6; either TRBD1 or TRBD2 may supply D (6 bases each). CDR1 is SGHVT and CDR2 is SQSDAQ in the germline V gene. This CDR3 is 19 amino acids long. Trimming took 5 bases from V and 4 from J, leaving 24 bases between them.

On this clonotype itself: Without the conserved terminal phenylalanine or tryptophan, this CDR3 likely stems from a read error. CDR3 residues: CASSLVTSANEQFL. The CDR3 DNA follows: TGTGCCAGCAGCTTAGTCACTAGCGCCAATGAGCAGTTCTTA. The chain is built from TRBV7-2 and TRBJ2-1, with 7 bases fitting TRBD2. The CDR3 totals 14 residues. The trim removed 1 base at V and 6 bases at J, leaving 3 bases unmatched. Germline V CDR1 and CDR2: SGHTA, FQGNSA.

CDR3 DNA sequence: TGTGCCAGCAGCCTCTACGGGGGACAGCGCTCCTACGAGCAGTACTTC. Protein product: CASSLYGGQRSYEQYF. The chain links TRBV7-2 to TRBJ2-7, with a weak D call TRBD1 (7 bases). This CDR3 has 16 residues. V was cut by 5 bases and J by 0 bases, with 17 bases left in between. The germline CDR1 and CDR2 sequences are SGHTA and FQGNSA.

This clonotype appeared many times. CDR3 bases: TGCAGCGCCGCGGACACCGGGGAGCTGTTTTTT. It encodes CSAADTGELFF. The rearrangement joins TRBV29-1 to TRBJ2-2; D is undetermined. CDR1 is SQVTM, CDR2 ANQGSEA, per germline. Trimming took off 7 bases at V and 3 bases at J, with 6 bases between the two ends. CDR3 length: 11 residues.

This clonotype was picked up many times. The chain links TRBV11-2 to TRBJ1-5; D is undetermined. The CDR3 runs 14 residues. Per the germline V gene, CDR1 is SGHAT and CDR2 is FQNNGV. Trimming took 5 bases from V and 9 from J, leaving 17 bases between them. The CDR3 coding sequence is TGTGCCAGCAGCCCCACTATTAGTCCTGGGCCCCAGCATTTT. The encoded protein is CASSPTISPGPQHF.

This clonotype was counted ten times or more. The chain couples TRBV12-3 or TRBV12-4 to TRBJ1-5; D is unresolved. This CDR3 comprises 15 residues. Trimming shortened V by 7 bases and J by 0 bases, and 13 bases separated the two germline ends. In DNA form, the CDR3 reads TGTGCCAGCACCCGCGGCAGAAATAGCAATCAGCCCCAGCATTTT. Its protein is CASTRGRNSNQPQHF.

This clonotype was detected a few times. This chain joins TRBV4-3 and TRBJ1-6; 7 nucleotides match TRBD1. The trim removed 4 bases at V and 9 bases at J, leaving 6 bases unmatched. The CDR3 is 14 residues long. Per germline, CDR1 LGHNA and CDR2 YSLEER. CDR3 in amino acids: CASSPWDSTSPLHF. DNA of the CDR3: TGCGCCAGCAGCCCCTGGGACAGCACTTCACCCCTCCACTTT.